The present T cell receptor beta chain was sequenced within a study of blood T cell repertoires in COVID-19. Trimming pared 2 bases from V and 2 bases from J, leaving 6 bases between. Germline CDR1 and CDR2: MNHEY and SMNVEV (reference sequence). CDR3 length equals 13 residues. Measured with immunoSEQ multiplex PCR; TCRdb has only the in-frame clones, and not every one. This table has about 190,000 clones, about 83% appearing once. The chain has TRBV27 and TRBJ1-2; D is perhaps TRBD1 (5 bases). The sample consisted of peripheral blood. The sequence was obtained from a woman aged 65 to 85 with COVID-19, enrolled during active disease. Written as DNA, the CDR3 is TGTGCCAGCAGTTTAAGACAGAACTATGGCTACACCTTC. This translates into CASSLRQNYGYTF.